Presented here are 19 T cell receptor beta chains from one specimen sequenced in a study of cytomegalovirus exposure and HLA in healthy donors. The study ran its PCR with 60 Vbeta and 13 Jbeta primers. Profiling relied on immunoSEQ multiplex PCR, and the TCRdb table lists in-frame clones only, not all of them. The table includes 45,000 to 65,000 clones, 70% to 80% detected once. Sequencing input: PBMCs. The receptors shown here come from a woman aged 40 to 49 in good health and CMV-seropositive.

The table lists this clone with a count of one. The CDR3 sequence: CASLRDRYSPLHF. CDR3 nucleotides: TGTGCCAGTCTCCGGGACAGGTATTCACCCCTCCACTTT. V is TRBV19 and J is TRBJ1-6; 8 nucleotides agree with TRBD1. There are 13 residues in the CDR3. V lost 8 bases, J lost 8 bases, and 5 bases stayed unmatched. The germline gives CDR1 LNHDA, CDR2 SQIVND (reference sequence).

The J gene is TRBJ2-1, the V gene TRBV2; TRBD2 matches 12 bases. This CDR3 contains 15 residues. Germline V lookup: CDR1 SNHLY, CDR2 FYNNEI. Losses at the gene ends were 3 bases for V and 8 bases for J; bases not matched to a gene: 5. The CDR3 spells CASSDLAGGPDEQFF. In DNA, the CDR3 is TGTGCCAGCAGTGATCTAGCGGGGGGGCCGGATGAGCAGTTCTTC.

The chain has TRBV13 and TRBJ1-1, with 8 bases lining up with TRBD1. Germline trimming cut 5 bases from V and 1 base from J; bases unmatched to any gene: 3. CDR3 size: 14 residues. Germline V lookup: CDR1 PRHDT, CDR2 FYEKMQ (reference sequence). CDR3 nucleotide sequence: TGTGCCAGCAGCCGTGACAGGGGGAACACTGAAGCTTTCTTT. Residues: CASSRDRGNTEAFF.

This chain links TRBV19 with TRBJ1-1; D is ambiguous. The ends were cut back, 0 bases at V and 2 bases at J, with 7 bases in the middle. Germline CDR1 and CDR2: LNHDA and SQIVND (reference sequence). This CDR3 spans 14 amino acids. The CDR3 loop is CASSIDFSNTEAFF. In nucleotides, the CDR3 is TGTGCCAGTAGTATAGATTTTAGCAACACTGAAGCTTTCTTT.

This chain uses TRBV11-2 with TRBJ1-2; D gene uncertain. V was clipped by 5 bases and J by 4 bases, with 8 bases between them. Looked up from germline, CDR1 is SGHAT and CDR2 is FQNNGV. The CDR3 totals 12 residues. CDR3 sequence: CASSPRGYGYTF. The CDR3 coding sequence is TGTGCCAGCAGCCCGCGGGGCTATGGCTACACCTTC.

This clone was counted only a few times. V usage is TRBV7-2 and J usage is TRBJ1-5, with TRBD1 as a possible D gene (6 bases). The CDR3 is 13 residues long. Germline-derived CDR1 and CDR2 are SGHTA and FQGNSA. V was trimmed by 5 bases and J by 5 bases, leaving 10 bases between them. CDR3 protein: CASSIHRDQPQHF. CDR3 nucleotides: TGTGCCAGCAGCATCCACAGGGATCAGCCCCAGCATTTT. Based on the CDR3 plus reference TRBV7-2 and TRBJ1-5, the full variable domain is GAGVSQSPSNKVTEKGKDVELRCDPISGHTALYWYRQSLGQGLEFLIYFQGNSAPDKSGLPSDRFSAERTGGSVSTLTIQRTQQEDSAVYLCASSIHRDQPQHFGDGTRLSIL.

In its sample, this clone was seen a few times. The chain links TRBV4-2 to TRBJ2-7; D uncertain. V gave up 0 bases and J gave up 6 bases, with 12 bases separating them. Germline-derived CDR1 and CDR2 are LGHNA and YNFKEQ. The CDR3 sequence is 14 residues long. The DNA of the CDR3 is TGTGCCAGCAGCCAAGATACCTCTTTCGGCGAGCAGTACTTC. Its protein is CASSQDTSFGEQYF.

J is TRBJ2-7 and V is TRBV7-2, with D tentatively TRBD2 (5 bases). Trimming cost V 8 bases and J 3 bases, with 17 bases left between them. This CDR3 spans 14 amino acids. Germline values: CDR1 SGHTA, CDR2 FQGNSA. CDR3 sequence: CASGKRATNYEQYF. For the CDR3, the DNA is TGTGCCAGCGGAAAGAGGGCTACCAACTACGAGCAGTACTTC. Full variable domain (outside the CDR3, taken from reference TRBV7-2 and TRBJ2-7): GAGVSQSPSNKVTEKGKDVELRCDPISGHTALYWYRQSLGQGLEFLIYFQGNSAPDKSGLPSDRFSAERTGGSVSTLTIQRTQQEDSAVYLCASGKRATNYEQYFGPGTRLTVT.

V is TRBV2 and J is TRBJ1-2, with 8 bases lining up with TRBD1. The J segment lost 8 bases and the V segment lost 9 bases, leaving 8 bases of the junction unmatched. This CDR3 comprises 12 residues. Germline CDR1 SNHLY, CDR2 FYNNEI. CDR3 DNA: TGTGCCAGGGTGGGGACAGGAGGGGGCTACACCTTC. Translating it yields CARVGTGGGYTF. The whole variable domain, remainder taken from reference TRBV2 and TRBJ1-2, is EPEVTQTPSHQVTQMGQEVILRCVPISNHLYFYWYRQILGQKVEFLVSFYNNEISEKSEIFDDQFSVERPDGSNFTLKIRSTKLEDSAMYFCARVGTGGGYTFGSGTRLTVV.

The count of this clone is one. The chain links TRBV13 to TRBJ2-7, with 7 bases aligning to TRBD1. Looked up from germline, CDR1 is PRHDT and CDR2 is FYEKMQ (reference sequence). This CDR3 spans 15 amino acids. J was trimmed by 2 bases and V by 5 bases; bases with no gene match: 9. CDR3: CASSLTGKVPYEQYF. CDR3 DNA sequence: TGTGCCAGCAGCCTGACAGGGAAGGTCCCCTACGAGCAGTACTTC.

The V gene is TRBV7-9, the J gene TRBJ2-7, with TRBD1 matching over 7 bases. J gave up 2 bases and V 5 bases, and 3 bases lay outside the gene matches. This CDR3 has 13 residues. Germline CDR1 and CDR2: SEHNR and FQNEAQ (reference sequence). CDR3 protein: CASSPGGAYEQYF. The CDR3 DNA sequence: TGTGCCAGCAGCCCAGGGGGAGCCTACGAGCAGTACTTC.

V is TRBV19 and J is TRBJ2-1; 9 bases match TRBD2. CDR1 and CDR2 from the germline V gene are LNHDA and SQIVND (reference sequence). This CDR3 is built from 14 residues. V lost 3 bases to trimming and J lost 12 bases; unmatched junction nucleotides: 9. The CDR3 region has the DNA TGTGCCAGTAGTATTCGCGGGGGGGCAAATTGGCAGTTCTTC. It translates to CASSIRGGANWQFF.

J is TRBJ1-1 and V is TRBV19; the D is unclear. From germline, CDR1 is LNHDA and CDR2 SQIVND (reference sequence). The CDR3 is 13 residues long. The V end was cut by 3 bases, the J end by 1 base, with 6 bases between. The CDR3 spells CASSIRRNTEAFF. The CDR3 coding sequence is TGTGCCAGTAGTATCCGCAGGAACACTGAAGCTTTCTTT.

The rearrangement uses TRBV5-1 and TRBJ1-2, with D possibly TRBD1 on 6 matching bases. V shed 4 bases and J shed 7 bases, with 11 bases lying between them. From germline, CDR1 is SGHRS and CDR2 YFSETQ. The CDR3 has 12 residues. The CDR3 here is CASSPSGVGYTF. DNA of the CDR3: TGCGCCAGCAGCCCGTCAGGGGTTGGCTACACCTTC.

The chain employs TRBV6-1 and TRBJ1-6; the match to TRBD1 covers 10 bases. This CDR3 has 14 residues. The ends lost 8 bases at V and 8 bases at J; junction bases unmatched: 6. The germline V gene has CDR1 MNHNS and CDR2 SASEGT. The CDR3 DNA follows: TGTGCCAGCGGTACGACAGGGGGCGATTCACCCCTCCACTTT. Its protein product is CASGTTGGDSPLHF.

This chain connects TRBV7-7 to TRBJ2-1; no clear D. This CDR3 has 14 amino acids. Trimming removed 2 bases at V and 6 bases at J, with 11 bases between. CDR1 SSHAT and CDR2 FNYEAQ come from the germline V gene (reference sequence). Here the CDR3 DNA reads TGTGCCAGCAGCTTACTCGGCAGACTCAATGAGCAGTTCTTC. This encodes CASSLLGRLNEQFF.

The gene calls are TRBV7-6 and TRBJ2-5, with 9 nucleotides matching TRBD2. The CDR3 length is 15 residues. The germline V gene has CDR1 SGHVS and CDR2 FNYEAQ. J lost 5 bases, V lost 4 bases, and 8 bases had no gene match. The CDR3 DNA reads TGTGCCAGCAGCTCCCTGGCTAGCGGGGTTGAGACCCAGTACTTC. Its translation is CASSSLASGVETQYF.

The chain has TRBV10-3 and TRBJ2-5; 9 nucleotides line up with TRBD2. CDR1 ENHRY and CDR2 SYGVKD come from the germline V gene. Trimming took 2 bases from V and 5 from J; bases not matched to a gene: 6. This CDR3 spans 15 amino acids. Here the CDR3 reads CAISENLAGQETQYF. CDR3 DNA sequence: TGTGCCATCAGTGAGAATCTAGCGGGGCAGGAGACCCAGTACTTC.

Concerning this clone: The same CDR3 arises from other DNA sequences in this sample as well. The genes are TRBV6-5 and TRBJ1-1; unclear D gene. V dropped 2 bases and J dropped 3 bases, with 16 bases sitting between them. Germline V CDR1 and CDR2: MNHEY, SVGAGI. The CDR3 covers 16 residues. DNA of the CDR3: TGTGCCAGCAGTTACATCCCTAGCGTGTCGGACACTGAAGCTTTCTTT. It yields the protein CASSYIPSVSDTEAFF.